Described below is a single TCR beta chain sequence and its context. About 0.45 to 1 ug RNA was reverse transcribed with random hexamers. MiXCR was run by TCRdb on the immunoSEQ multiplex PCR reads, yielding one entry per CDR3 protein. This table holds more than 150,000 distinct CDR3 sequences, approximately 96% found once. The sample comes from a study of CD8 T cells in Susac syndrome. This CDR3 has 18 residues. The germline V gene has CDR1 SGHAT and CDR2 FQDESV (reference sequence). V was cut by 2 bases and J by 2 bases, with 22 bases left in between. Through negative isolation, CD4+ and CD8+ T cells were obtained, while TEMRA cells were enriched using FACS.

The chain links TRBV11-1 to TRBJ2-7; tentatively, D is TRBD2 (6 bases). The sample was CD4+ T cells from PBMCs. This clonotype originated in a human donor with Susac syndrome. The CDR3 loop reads CASSLRGRRTGGPYEQYF. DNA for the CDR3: TGTGCCAGCAGCTTACGGGGTCGCAGAACCGGAGGGCCCTACGAGCAGTACTTC. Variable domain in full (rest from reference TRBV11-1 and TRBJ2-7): EAEVAQSPRYKITEKSQAVAFWCDPISGHATLYWYRQILGQGPELLVQFQDESVVDDSQLPKDRFSAERLKGVDSTLKIQPAELGDSAMYLCASSLRGRRTGGPYEQYFGPGTRLTVT.